The 19 T cell receptor beta chains below come from one sample, sequenced in a study of T-cell reconstitution after alpha-beta-depleted transplantation in children. Unique molecular identifiers were used to barcode this TCRbeta library. TCRdb itself ran the PCR reads through MiXCR, one entry per CDR3 protein. The table lists some 550,000 distinct CDR3 sequences, approximately 20% of them singletons, with roughly 3.3% in the top ten. Sequenced material: PBMCs from the stem cell graft donor, taken from the stem cell graft. The receptor set was obtained from a human donor who donated a stem cell graft to a child with acute lymphoblastic leukemia.

The V and J genes are TRBV27 and TRBJ2-6; no clear D. This CDR3 contains 18 residues. Germline V gene sequence: CDR1 MNHEY, CDR2 SMNVEV (reference sequence). Trimming took off 1 base at V and 0 bases at J, with 13 bases between the two ends. The CDR3 bases are TGTGCCAGCAGTTTATTCTCAATCCAGCACTCTGGGGCCAACGTCCTGACTTTC. Translation: CASSLFSIQHSGANVLTF.

This chain links TRBV20-1 with TRBJ2-1; perhaps TRBD2 as D (6 bases). Trimming removed 7 bases at V and 10 bases at J, with 23 bases between. This CDR3 spans 14 amino acids. Germline loops: CDR1 DFQATT, CDR2 SNEGSKA (reference sequence). CDR3 sequence reads: CSVRELAVVGEQFF. The DNA of the CDR3 is TGCAGTGTTCGGGAGCTAGCCGTCGTAGGGGAGCAGTTCTTC.

A few counts support this clonotype. The chain links TRBV29-1 to TRBJ1-3, with D tentatively TRBD1 (5 bases). V was trimmed by 4 bases and J by 4 bases, leaving 11 bases between them. Germline CDR1 reads SQVTM; CDR2 reads ANQGSEA. CDR3 length equals 13 residues. Here the CDR3 reads CSVGRGPGNTIYF. As DNA, the CDR3 is TGCAGCGTTGGAAGGGGCCCAGGAAACACCATATATTTT.

This clonotype was detected a few times. The chain joins TRBV12-3 or TRBV12-4 to TRBJ2-2; 7 bases map to TRBD1. Losses at the gene ends were 7 bases for V and 4 bases for J; bases not matched to a gene: 15. The CDR3 has 17 residues. This chain's CDR3 is CASTSPLNRGRTGELFF. In nucleotides, the CDR3 is TGTGCCAGCACGTCTCCCCTAAACAGGGGTCGCACCGGGGAGCTGTTTTTT.

This clonotype was detected a few times. The gene calls are TRBV5-1 and TRBJ2-1; 7 bases map to TRBD1. Germline CDR1 SGHRS, CDR2 YFSETQ. The CDR3 contains 15 residues. Trimming removed 2 bases from V and 7 bases from J; junction bases left unmatched: 9. In DNA, the CDR3 is TGCGCCAGCAGCTTCAGACAGGGTATGATTAATGAGCAGTTCTTC. Encoded protein: CASSFRQGMINEQFF.

This clonotype was counted a few times. This sequence joins TRBV5-4 and TRBJ2-5; 9 nucleotides agree with TRBD1. The CDR3 length is 16 residues. The V segment lost 1 base and the J segment 0 bases; nucleotides outside the gene matches: 4. Germline-derived CDR1 and CDR2 are SGHNT and YYREEE (reference sequence). The CDR3 DNA is TGTGCCAGCAGCTTGAAAACAGGGGGCTACCAAGAGACCCAGTACTTC. This sequence encodes CASSLKTGGYQETQYF.

This clonotype was counted only a few times. The chain joins TRBV6-1 to TRBJ2-1; TRBD2 matches 11 bases. The CDR3 is made up of 16 amino acids. The V gene end was trimmed by 5 bases and the J gene end by 2 bases; junction bases not matched to a gene: 5. Germline-derived CDR1 and CDR2 are MNHNS and SASEGT. CDR3 sequence: CASSLATSGTYNEQFF. The DNA for the CDR3 is TGTGCCAGCAGTCTTGCGACTAGCGGGACCTACAATGAGCAGTTCTTC.

This clonotype was counted ten times or more. The DNA of the CDR3 is TGTGCCAGCAGTTTTACGGCGGGAGCCGACGAGCAGTACTTC. Translation gives CASSFTAGADEQYF. V and J are TRBV27 and TRBJ2-7, with 7 nucleotides matching TRBD2. V dropped 3 bases and J dropped 5; count of bases not matched to a gene: 7. There are 14 residues in the CDR3. Germline V gene lookup returns CDR1 MNHEY and CDR2 SMNVEV (reference sequence).

This clonotype was seen at least ten times. The CDR3 nucleotides are TGTGCCAGCAGTTCGGGACGGAGCTCTGGAAACACCATATATTTT. The encoded protein is CASSSGRSSGNTIYF. The chain uses TRBV6-5 and TRBJ1-3, with D possibly TRBD1 on 5 matching bases. Trimming removed 4 bases from V and 0 bases from J, with 10 bases in between. Germline V gene data show CDR1 as MNHEY and CDR2 as SVGAGI. This CDR3 contains 15 residues.

The J gene is TRBJ1-4, the V gene TRBV20-1, with D perhaps TRBD1 (5 bases). CDR1 DFQATT and CDR2 SNEGSKA come from the germline V gene (reference sequence). The length of the CDR3 is 14 residues. Trimming removed 5 bases from V and 13 bases from J, with 23 bases in between. CDR3 region: CSAGPGGKVGRLFF. The CDR3 nucleotides read TGCAGTGCTGGTCCTGGGGGAAAAGTTGGAAGACTGTTTTTT.

This clonotype was observed a few times. The J gene is TRBJ2-1, the V gene TRBV27, with 7 nucleotides matching TRBD2. The CDR3 runs to 12 residues. From germline, CDR1 is MNHEY and CDR2 SMNVEV (reference sequence). V was clipped by 11 bases and J by 6 bases; unmatched bases: 7. The CDR3 DNA sequence: TGTGCCGCCCAGACTAGCTCCAATGAGCAGTTCTTC. It is translated as CAAQTSSNEQFF.

This clonotype was seen at least ten times. The chain carries TRBV5-1 and TRBJ2-3, with D possibly being TRBD1 or TRBD2 (6 bases each). Trimming left V 3 bases short and J 3 bases short, with 17 bases between. This CDR3 region has 16 residues. Germline loops: CDR1 SGHRS, CDR2 YFSETQ. The CDR3 spells CASSSSLRGVTDTQYF. DNA of the CDR3: TGCGCCAGCAGCTCGTCCTTAAGGGGGGTTACAGATACGCAGTATTTT.

The chain employs TRBV11-2 and TRBJ2-3, with D tentatively TRBD1 (6 bases). CDR1 is SGHAT, CDR2 FQNNGV, per germline. Trimming took 1 base from V and 2 from J, leaving 16 bases between them. The CDR3 sequence is 17 residues long. The DNA for the CDR3 is TGTGCCAGCAGCTTAGGCCGCACAGGGAGAAACACAGATACGCAGTATTTT. Translated: CASSLGRTGRNTDTQYF.

The chain employs TRBV20-1 and TRBJ1-1; no clear D. The ends were cut back, 6 bases at V and 3 bases at J, with 8 bases in the middle. CDR3 length: 11 amino acids. CDR1 and CDR2 (germline): DFQATT, SNEGSKA (reference sequence). The CDR3 here is CSAPRDTEAFF. The CDR3 DNA is TGCAGTGCCCCACGTGACACTGAAGCTTTCTTT.

The sample holds a few counts of this clonotype. The chain employs TRBV10-3 and TRBJ2-3; TRBD2 aligns across 7 bases. With V trimmed by 6 bases and J by 5 bases, 8 bases remained unmatched. The CDR3 consists of 14 residues. CDR1 is ENHRY and CDR2 is SYGVKD in the germline V gene. The CDR3, as DNA: TGTGCCATCAGACCCGGACTAGAAGAAGATACGCAGTATTTT. This gives the protein CAIRPGLEEDTQYF.

This clonotype was found a few times. Since no conserved phenylalanine or tryptophan closes the CDR3, a read error is the likely cause. The genes are TRBV5-1 and TRBJ2-2, with a weak D call TRBD2 (5 bases). The CDR3 totals 14 residues. CDR1 is SGHRS, CDR2 YFSETQ, per germline. The CDR3 coding sequence is TGCGCCAGCGATCCCTCCGGGAACGCCGGGGAGCTGTTTCTT. As protein: CASDPSGNAGELFL.

This chain joins TRBV5-1 and TRBJ1-5; 7 bases agree with TRBD1. V shed 2 bases and J 2 bases; nucleotides not matched to a gene: 4. The CDR3 is made up of 15 amino acids. Germline lookup yields CDR1 SGHRS and CDR2 YFSETQ. The CDR3 sequence is CASSFTGEGNQPQHF. Written as DNA, the CDR3 is TGCGCCAGCAGCTTTACAGGGGAGGGCAATCAGCCCCAGCATTTT.

This clonotype occurred a few times. V gene TRBV7-8 combines with J gene TRBJ2-7, with D perhaps given as TRBD1 or TRBD2 (5 bases each). The length of the CDR3 is 16 residues. The V gene's germline CDR1 is SGHVS and CDR2 FQNEAQ. V was clipped by 5 bases and J by 4 bases, with 21 bases between them. CDR3 DNA sequence: TGTGCCAGCAGCCCCGCGTCTAGGGGCGTAGCGTACGAGCAGTACTTC. Translated: CASSPASRGVAYEQYF.

This clonotype has only a few counts. V and J are TRBV12-3 or TRBV12-4 and TRBJ1-1; D is uncertain. The CDR3 sequence is 13 residues long. The germline V and J ends were trimmed by 7 bases and 3 bases, with 12 bases remaining between them. The CDR3 here is CASTREQDTEAFF. Written as DNA, the CDR3 is TGTGCCAGCACCCGTGAGCAGGACACTGAAGCTTTCTTT.